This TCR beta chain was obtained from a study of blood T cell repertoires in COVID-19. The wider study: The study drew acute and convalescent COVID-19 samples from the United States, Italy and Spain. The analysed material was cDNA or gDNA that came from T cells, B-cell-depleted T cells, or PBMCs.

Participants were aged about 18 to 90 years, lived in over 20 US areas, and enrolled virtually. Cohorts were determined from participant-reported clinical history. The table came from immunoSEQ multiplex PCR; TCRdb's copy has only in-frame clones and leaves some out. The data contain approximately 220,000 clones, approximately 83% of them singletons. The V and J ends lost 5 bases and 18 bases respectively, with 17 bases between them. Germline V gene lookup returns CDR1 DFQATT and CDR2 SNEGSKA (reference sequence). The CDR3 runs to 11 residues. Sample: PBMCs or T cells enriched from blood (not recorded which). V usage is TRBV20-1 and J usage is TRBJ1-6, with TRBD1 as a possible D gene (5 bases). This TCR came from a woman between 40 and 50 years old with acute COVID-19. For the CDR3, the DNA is TGCAGTGCTGGCTCGGGGGATTTGAACCACTTT. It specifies CSAGSGDLNHF.